This T cell receptor (beta chain) was retrieved from a study of immune characterization of retroperitoneal liposarcoma (dated by TCRdb to between 2019 and 2020). Concerning this clonotype itself: It has no known antigen specificity. No much larger clone exists at a distance of one base, and base qualities are not known.

The germline V and J ends show losses of 3 bases and 10 bases respectively, and no gene match explains 12 bases of the junction. Per the germline V gene (reference sequence), WNHNN is the CDR1 and SYGVQD is the CDR2. The CDR3 has 15 amino acids, counting the end cysteine and phenylalanine. Only the CDR3 region is kept as DNA, spanning 45 bases read in frame from base 1. Preparation of the library involved PCR. These reads were obtained on a NextSeq 500. The public reads were run again by TCRdb, first through fastp at Q25 and then through MiXCR, and only productive beta chains were kept. Every distinct CDR3 protein forms one entry, paired with its most common genes and DNA. In this sample the table shows approximately 13,000 distinct CDR3 sequences, roughly 50% of which occur a single time. Approximately 13% of the sample goes to the ten largest clones.

The chain is encoded by TRBV10-1 joined to TRBJ2-1; 7 junctional bases match TRBD1. Sequenced input: tumor tissue. The receptor comes from a female donor with retroperitoneal liposarcoma. The nucleotides are TGCGCCAGCAGTGATTTGGCAGGGGGTATCTACGAGCAGTTCTTC. It translates as CASSDLAGGIYEQFF.